The clone carrying this TCR beta chain was counted a single time. Primers included in the PCR were 60 Vbeta and 13 Jbeta primers. The table came from immunoSEQ multiplex PCR; TCRdb's copy has only in-frame clones and leaves some out. Of 70,000 or so clones in the sample, around 86% were seen once. The data were obtained in a study of cytomegalovirus exposure and HLA in healthy donors. On the study more broadly: Genotyping showed around 80% of about 370 donors falling in the Caucasian-associated ancestry cluster.

The specimen was PBMCs. This TCR came from a woman aged 25 to 39 in good health and CMV-seronegative.

CDR3 DNA sequence: TGTGCCAGCTCCCGGGAGCCCGGCAATCAGCCCCAGCATTTT. Its protein is CASSREPGNQPQHF. The J gene is TRBJ1-5, the V gene TRBV10-3; D gene unclear. CDR1 is ENHRY, CDR2 SYGVKD, per germline. V lost 10 bases and J 2 bases, leaving 15 bases between the germline ends. CDR3 length: 14 residues.